This TCR beta chain was recorded in a study of blood T cell repertoires in COVID-19. V dropped 3 bases and J dropped 11; count of bases not matched to a gene: 6. The CDR3 runs to 13 residues. Germline loops: CDR1 KGHSH, CDR2 LQKENI. Clones were read by immunoSEQ multiplex PCR, and TCRdb kept only the in-frame ones, dropping some. The sample comprises a few hundred thousand clones, roughly 86% of which are singletons, and 9% to 15% rests with the top ten. The rearrangement uses TRBV18 and TRBJ1-1; TRBD1 matches 10 bases. The sequencing sample was made of peripheral blood. This clonotype was sampled from an elderly man with acute or convalescent COVID-19. CDR3 nucleotides: TGTGCCAGCTCACCCGGGACAGGGGAGAGGGCTTTCTTT. Encoded protein: CASSPGTGERAFF.